This T cell receptor (beta chain) was documented in a study of type 1 regulatory T cells. The CDR3 sequence is 14 residues long. Germline lookup yields CDR1 LGHNA and CDR2 YNFKEQ. The trim removed 8 bases at V and 3 bases at J, leaving 8 bases unmatched. As concerns this clonotype: Its cognate antigen is unknown.

MiXCR was run by TCRdb on the reads, yielding one entry per CDR3 protein. This table has about 23,000 distinct CDR3 sequences, around 43% appearing once. This TCR was recovered from a human donor in good health. Specimen: cultured T cells, either the whole culture or a sorted T cell fraction (not recorded which). J is TRBJ1-1 and V is TRBV4-2, with 8 bases that match TRBD1. The CDR3 loop reads CASGKQGEYTEAFF. In DNA, the CDR3 is TGTGCCAGCGGGAAACAGGGGGAGTACACTGAAGCTTTCTTT.